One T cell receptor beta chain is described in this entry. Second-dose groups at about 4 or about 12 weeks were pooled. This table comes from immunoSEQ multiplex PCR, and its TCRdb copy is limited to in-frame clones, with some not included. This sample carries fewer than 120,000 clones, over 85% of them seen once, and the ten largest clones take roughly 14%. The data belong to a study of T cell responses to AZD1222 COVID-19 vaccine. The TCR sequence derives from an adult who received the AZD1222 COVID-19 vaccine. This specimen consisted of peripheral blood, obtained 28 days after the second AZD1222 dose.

CDR3 sequence: CASSPPSGKGTNEQFF. The CDR3 bases are TGTGCCAGCTCACCACCGTCAGGGAAGGGGACCAATGAGCAGTTCTTC. The chain employs TRBV18 and TRBJ2-1; perhaps D is TRBD1 or TRBD2 (5 bases each). Per germline, CDR1 KGHSH and CDR2 LQKENI. V was pared by 0 bases and J by 6 bases, with 15 bases between. This CDR3 has 16 amino acids.